This is a list of T cell receptor beta chains from one sample in a study of T-cell reconstitution after alpha-beta-depleted transplantation in children. TCRdb processed the PCR reads anew with MiXCR; each CDR3 protein has one entry. This table has about 98,000 distinct CDR3 sequences, about 6% appearing once. The sequences come from PBMCs, mostly from graft donor cells, collected 60 days after TCRalphabeta/CD19-depleted stem cell transplant. These receptor sequences come from a female patient aged 2-9 years who had a stem cell transplant for Fanconi anemia, so the T cells may come from the graft donor. Each CDR3 is given with its conserved first and last residue. D genes are given only for firm matches. Only part of the rows carry a size: once, few, many, or a class if the clone is expanded.

cdr3_length	d_call	v_call	j_call	clone_size	cdr3_nt	cdr3_aa
15	NA	TRBV21-1	TRBJ1-5	many	TGTGCCAGGGACAGCCTTTACTATTATAATCAGCCCCAGCATTTT	CARDSLYYYNQPQHF
16	NA	TRBV5-1	TRBJ2-7	many	TGCGCCAGCAGTCCCTTTAGCGCTGTCCTCTCCTACGAGCAGTACTTC	CASSPFSAVLSYEQYF
15	NA	TRBV29-1	TRBJ2-7	many	TGCAGCGTTGTGAAGGCGGAGTCAGCCTCCTACGAGCAGTACTTC	CSVVKAESASYEQYF
15	NA	TRBV28	TRBJ1-4	many	TGTGCCAGCAGTTTTACAGGACACCTTAATGAAAAACTGTTTTTT	CASSFTGHLNEKLFF
16	TRBD1	TRBV5-1	TRBJ2-5	many	TGCGCCAGCAGACAGACAGGGAACCATCTACAAGAGACCCAGTACTTC	CASRQTGNHLQETQYF
16	NA	TRBV5-1	TRBJ1-4	many	TGCGCCAGCAGCTTGCTTACTGTGGGGGCTAATGAAAAACTGTTTTTT	CASSLLTVGANEKLFF
17	NA	TRBV5-1	TRBJ2-7	NA	TGCGCCAGCAGCTTGGCCGGGGGCTTGGCGCAAAACTACGAGCAGTACTTC	CASSLAGGLAQNYEQYF
15	NA	TRBV29-1	TRBJ2-1	many	TGCAGCGTTAGCCCCAGGGACCCCCTGTACAATGAGCAGTTCTTC	CSVSPRDPLYNEQFF
15	NA	TRBV20-1	TRBJ2-2	many	TGCAGTGCTAGCTGGGGGGGCCCGAACACCGGGGAGCTGTTTTTT	CSASWGGPNTGELFF
12	TRBD2	TRBV29-1	TRBJ2-7	many	TGCAGCGTTGGGACTAGCTCCTACGAGCAGTACTTC	CSVGTSSYEQYF
15	NA	TRBV18	TRBJ2-1	few	TGTGCCAGCTCACCACAACGGGACTCTCAAAATGAGCAGTTCTTC	CASSPQRDSQNEQFF
14	NA	TRBV5-1	TRBJ1-1	few	TGCGCCAGCACCCAGGGGTCCGTGAACACTGAAGCTTTCTTT	CASTQGSVNTEAFF
16	TRBD2	TRBV29-1	TRBJ2-1	many	TGCAGCGTTCAGCCGGGACTAGCGGCCTCCTACAATGAGCAGTTCTTC	CSVQPGLAASYNEQFF
16	TRBD1	TRBV20-1	TRBJ2-1	few	TGCAGTGCTAGAGATCTCCGGGACAGGGATCCCAATGAGCAGTTCTTC	CSARDLRDRDPNEQFF
13	NA	TRBV12-3/TRBV12-4	TRBJ2-7	few	TGTGCCAGCAGTTTGGCCCCCGGCTACGAGCAGTACTTC	CASSLAPGYEQYF
13	TRBD2	TRBV12-3/TRBV12-4	TRBJ2-5	many	TGTGCCAGCAAACTAGCGGGGTCAGAGACCCAGTACTTC	CASKLAGSETQYF
15	NA	TRBV5-1	TRBJ2-2	many	TGCGCCAGCAGCTTGACAGGGACGAACACCGGGGAGCTGTTTTTT	CASSLTGTNTGELFF
13	NA	TRBV5-1	TRBJ1-2	few	TGCGCCAGCAGTGCAGACCGTAACTATGGCTACACCTTC	CASSADRNYGYTF
15	NA	TRBV28	TRBJ2-7	NA	TGTGCCAGCACCCCCCTACAGGGATTCGCCTACGAGCAGTACTTC	CASTPLQGFAYEQYF
14	NA	TRBV7-2	TRBJ2-3	few	TGTGCCAGCAGCTTACAGCGGAACGCAGATACGCAGTATTTT	CASSLQRNADTQYF
12	NA	TRBV27	TRBJ2-1	many	TGTGCCAGCAGTTCGATTTACAATGAGCAGTTCTTC	CASSSIYNEQFF
14	TRBD1	TRBV5-1	TRBJ1-1	few	TGCGCCAGCAGCTTGGTTGACAGGGGGGCCGAAGCTTTCTTT	CASSLVDRGAEAFF
16	NA	TRBV14	TRBJ2-1	NA	TGTGCCAGCAGCCAATCGTTATCTGGCGGGAACAATGAGCAGTTCTTC	CASSQSLSGGNNEQFF
15	NA	TRBV9	TRBJ2-2	many	TGTGCCAGCAGCGTAGCTACTAGCTGGACCGGGGAGCTGTTTTTT	CASSVATSWTGELFF
15	TRBD1	TRBV15	TRBJ2-1	few	TGTGCCACCAGCAGTCTCTACAGGGGGCGTCATGAGCAGTTCTTC	CATSSLYRGRHEQFF
14	NA	TRBV18	TRBJ2-5	few	TGTGCCAGCTCAAAGGAGCGCAGGGAAGAGACCCAGTACTTC	CASSKERREETQYF